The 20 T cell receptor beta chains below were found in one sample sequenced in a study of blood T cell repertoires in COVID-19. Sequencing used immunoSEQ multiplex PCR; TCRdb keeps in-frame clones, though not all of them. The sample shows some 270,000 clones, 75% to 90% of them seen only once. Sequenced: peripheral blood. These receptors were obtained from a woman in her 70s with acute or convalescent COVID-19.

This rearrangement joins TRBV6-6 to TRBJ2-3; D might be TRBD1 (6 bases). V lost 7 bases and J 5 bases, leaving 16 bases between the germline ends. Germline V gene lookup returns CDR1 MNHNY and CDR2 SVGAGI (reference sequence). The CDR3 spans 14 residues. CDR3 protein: CASKPTGLRDTQYF. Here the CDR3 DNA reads TGTGCCAGCAAACCGACAGGCCTTCGAGATACGCAGTATTTT.

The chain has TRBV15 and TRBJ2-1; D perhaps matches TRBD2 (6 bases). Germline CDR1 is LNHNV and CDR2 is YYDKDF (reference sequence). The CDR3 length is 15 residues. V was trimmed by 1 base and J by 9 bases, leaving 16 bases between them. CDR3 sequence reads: CATSRGGSGGSEQFF. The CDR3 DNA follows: TGTGCCACCAGCAGAGGAGGGTCCGGGGGAAGTGAGCAGTTCTTC.

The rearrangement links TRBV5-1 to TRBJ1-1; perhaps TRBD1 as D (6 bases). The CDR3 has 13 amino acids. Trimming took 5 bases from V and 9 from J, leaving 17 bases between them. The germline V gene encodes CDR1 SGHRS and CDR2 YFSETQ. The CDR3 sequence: CASSYDRQVKAFF. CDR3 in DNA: TGCGCCAGCAGTTACGACAGGCAAGTAAAAGCTTTCTTT.

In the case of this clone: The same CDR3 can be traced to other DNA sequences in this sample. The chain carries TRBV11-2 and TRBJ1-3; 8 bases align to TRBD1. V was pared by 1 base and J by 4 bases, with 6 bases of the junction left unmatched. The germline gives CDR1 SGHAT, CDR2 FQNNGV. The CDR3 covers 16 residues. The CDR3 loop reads CASSLALTGAGNTIYF. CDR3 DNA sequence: TGTGCCAGCAGCTTAGCCCTGACAGGGGCAGGAAACACCATATATTTT.

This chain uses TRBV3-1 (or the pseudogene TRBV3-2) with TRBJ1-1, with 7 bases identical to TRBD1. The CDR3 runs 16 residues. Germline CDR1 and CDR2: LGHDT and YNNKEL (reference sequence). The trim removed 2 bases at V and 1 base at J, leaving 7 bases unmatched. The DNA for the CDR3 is TGTGCCAGCAGCCAATCACGGACAGGCCCGAACACTGAAGCTTTCTTT. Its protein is CASSQSRTGPNTEAFF.

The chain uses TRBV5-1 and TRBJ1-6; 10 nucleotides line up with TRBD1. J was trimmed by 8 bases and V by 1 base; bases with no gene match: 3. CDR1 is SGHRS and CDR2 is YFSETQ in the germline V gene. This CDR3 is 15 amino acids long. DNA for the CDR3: TGCGCCAGCAGCTTGAGCGGACAGGGGGATTCACCCCTCCACTTT. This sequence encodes CASSLSGQGDSPLHF.

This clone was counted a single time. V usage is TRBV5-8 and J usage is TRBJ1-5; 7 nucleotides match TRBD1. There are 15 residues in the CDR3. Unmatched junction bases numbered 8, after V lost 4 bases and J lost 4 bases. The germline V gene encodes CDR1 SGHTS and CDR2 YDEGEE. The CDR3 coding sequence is TGTGCCAGCAGCCTCACACAGGGGCCAAATCAGCCCCAGCATTTT. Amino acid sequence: CASSLTQGPNQPQHF.

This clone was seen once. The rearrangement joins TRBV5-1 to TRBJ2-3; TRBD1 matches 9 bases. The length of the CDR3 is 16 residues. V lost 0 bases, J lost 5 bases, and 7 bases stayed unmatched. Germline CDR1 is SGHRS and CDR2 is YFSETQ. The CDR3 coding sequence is TGCGCCAGCAGCTTGGCTCCCGGGACAGGGAAAGATACGCAGTATTTT. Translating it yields CASSLAPGTGKDTQYF.

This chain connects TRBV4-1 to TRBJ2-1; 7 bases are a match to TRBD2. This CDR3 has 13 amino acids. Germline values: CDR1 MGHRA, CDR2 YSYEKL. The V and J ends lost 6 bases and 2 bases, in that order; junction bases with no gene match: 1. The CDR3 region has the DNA TGCGCCAGCAGACGGGGGGCCTACAATGAGCAGTTCTTC. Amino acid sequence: CASRRGAYNEQFF.

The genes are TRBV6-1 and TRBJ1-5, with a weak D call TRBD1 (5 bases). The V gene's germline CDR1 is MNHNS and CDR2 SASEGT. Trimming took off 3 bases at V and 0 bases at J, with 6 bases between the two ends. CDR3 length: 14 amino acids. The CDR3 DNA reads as TGTGCCAGCAGTGAGGGGCTTAGCAATCAGCCCCAGCATTTT. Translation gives CASSEGLSNQPQHF.

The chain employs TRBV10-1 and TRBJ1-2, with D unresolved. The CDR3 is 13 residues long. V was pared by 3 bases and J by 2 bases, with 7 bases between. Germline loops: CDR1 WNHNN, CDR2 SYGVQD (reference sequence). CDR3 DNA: TGCGCCAGCAGTGACAGGCCAAACTATGGCTACACCTTC. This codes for CASSDRPNYGYTF.

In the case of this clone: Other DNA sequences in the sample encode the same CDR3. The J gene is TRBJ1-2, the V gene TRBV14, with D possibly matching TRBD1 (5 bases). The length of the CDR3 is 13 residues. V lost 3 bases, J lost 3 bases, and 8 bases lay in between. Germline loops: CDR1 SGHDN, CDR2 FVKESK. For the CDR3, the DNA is TGTGCCAGCAGCCAGGACATCGACTATGGCTACACCTTC. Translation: CASSQDIDYGYTF.

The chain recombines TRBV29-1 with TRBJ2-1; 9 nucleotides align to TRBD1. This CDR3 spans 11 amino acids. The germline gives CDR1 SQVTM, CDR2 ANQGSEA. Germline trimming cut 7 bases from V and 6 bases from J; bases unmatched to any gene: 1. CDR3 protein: CSGQGVNEQFF. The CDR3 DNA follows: TGCAGCGGACAGGGGGTCAATGAGCAGTTCTTC.

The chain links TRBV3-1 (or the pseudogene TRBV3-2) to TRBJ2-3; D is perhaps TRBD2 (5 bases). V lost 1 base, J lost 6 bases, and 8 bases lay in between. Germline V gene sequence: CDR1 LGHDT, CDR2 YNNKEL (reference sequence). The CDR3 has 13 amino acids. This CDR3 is CASSQVRGDTQYF. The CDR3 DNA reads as TGTGCCAGCAGCCAAGTGCGCGGGGATACGCAGTATTTT.

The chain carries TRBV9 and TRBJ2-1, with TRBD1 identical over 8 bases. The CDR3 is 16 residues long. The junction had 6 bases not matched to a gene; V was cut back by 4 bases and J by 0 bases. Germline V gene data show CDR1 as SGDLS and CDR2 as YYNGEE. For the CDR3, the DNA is TGTGCCAGCAGCCCACAGGGGGGCCACTCCTACAATGAGCAGTTCTTC. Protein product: CASSPQGGHSYNEQFF.

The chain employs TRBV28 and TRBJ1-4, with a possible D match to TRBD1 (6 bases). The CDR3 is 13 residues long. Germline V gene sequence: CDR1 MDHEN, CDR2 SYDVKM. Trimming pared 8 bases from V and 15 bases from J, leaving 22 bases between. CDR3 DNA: TGTGCCAGCCGTACGGGAGGGGGAAGAGGGATGTTTTTT. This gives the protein CASRTGGGRGMFF.

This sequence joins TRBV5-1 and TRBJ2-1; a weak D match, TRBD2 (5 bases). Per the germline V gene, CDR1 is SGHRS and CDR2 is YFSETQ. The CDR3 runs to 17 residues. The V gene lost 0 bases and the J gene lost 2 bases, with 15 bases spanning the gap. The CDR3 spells CASSLDVGPGTYNEQFF. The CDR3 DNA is TGCGCCAGCAGCTTGGATGTAGGGCCGGGGACCTACAATGAGCAGTTCTTC.

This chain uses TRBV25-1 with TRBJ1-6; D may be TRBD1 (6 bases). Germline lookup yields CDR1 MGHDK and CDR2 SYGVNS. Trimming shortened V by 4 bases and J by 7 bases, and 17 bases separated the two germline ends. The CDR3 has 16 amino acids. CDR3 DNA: TGTGCCAGCAGTGCACTGACCGGGACACACAATTCACCCCTCCACTTT. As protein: CASSALTGTHNSPLHF. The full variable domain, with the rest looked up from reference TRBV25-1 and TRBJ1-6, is EADIYQTPRYLVIGTGKKITLECSQTMGHDKMYWYQQDPGMELHLIHYSYGVNSTEKGDLSSESTVSRIRTEHFPLTLESARPSHTSQYLCASSALTGTHNSPLHFGNGTRLTVT.

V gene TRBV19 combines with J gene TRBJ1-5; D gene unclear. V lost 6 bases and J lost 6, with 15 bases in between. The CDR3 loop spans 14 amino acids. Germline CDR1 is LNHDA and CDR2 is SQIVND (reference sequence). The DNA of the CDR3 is TGTGCCAGTAGCCTTCGAGGAGGAGGTCAGCCCCAGCATTTT. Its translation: CASSLRGGGQPQHF.

The CDR3 DNA reads as TGTGCCAGCAGTTACGACAGGAGAGCTAACTATGGCTACACCTTC. Its protein is CASSYDRRANYGYTF. The V gene is TRBV6-5, the J gene TRBJ1-2; TRBD1 is a possible D gene (6 bases). The CDR3 totals 15 residues. Germline V gene data show CDR1 as MNHEY and CDR2 as SVGAGI. Trimming took 2 bases from V and 0 from J, leaving 10 bases between them.